The source of this T cell receptor (beta chain) is a study of blood T cell repertoires in COVID-19. Germline CDR1 is SGHVS and CDR2 is FQNEAQ. The trim removed 5 bases at V and 1 base at J, leaving 4 bases unmatched. This CDR3 comprises 15 residues. Clones were sequenced by immunoSEQ multiplex PCR, and TCRdb holds only the in-frame ones, with some missing. The sample holds some 200,000 clones; around 73% are singletons and the top ten take 15% to 20%. In assigning cohorts, the study relied on participant-reported clinical history. Sample: PBMCs or T cells enriched from blood (not recorded which). The gene calls are TRBV7-8 and TRBJ1-1, with 10 bases that match TRBD1. The receptor's source is a woman between 45 and 65 years old who had recovered from COVID-19. The CDR3 DNA follows: TGTGCCAGCAGCACCCGGGACAGGGGGAACACTGAAGCTTTCTTT. Its translation: CASSTRDRGNTEAFF.